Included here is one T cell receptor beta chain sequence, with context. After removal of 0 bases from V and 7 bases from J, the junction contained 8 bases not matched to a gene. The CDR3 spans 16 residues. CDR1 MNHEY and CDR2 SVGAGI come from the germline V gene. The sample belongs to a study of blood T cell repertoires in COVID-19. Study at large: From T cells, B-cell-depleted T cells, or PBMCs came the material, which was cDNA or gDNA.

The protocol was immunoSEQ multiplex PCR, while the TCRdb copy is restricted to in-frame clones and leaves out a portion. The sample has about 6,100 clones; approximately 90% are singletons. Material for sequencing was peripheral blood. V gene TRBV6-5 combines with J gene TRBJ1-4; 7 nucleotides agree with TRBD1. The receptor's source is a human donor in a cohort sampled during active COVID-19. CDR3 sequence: CASSYSRHRGGEKLFF. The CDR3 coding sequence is TGTGCCAGCAGTTACTCGAGGCACAGGGGCGGTGAAAAACTGTTTTTT.